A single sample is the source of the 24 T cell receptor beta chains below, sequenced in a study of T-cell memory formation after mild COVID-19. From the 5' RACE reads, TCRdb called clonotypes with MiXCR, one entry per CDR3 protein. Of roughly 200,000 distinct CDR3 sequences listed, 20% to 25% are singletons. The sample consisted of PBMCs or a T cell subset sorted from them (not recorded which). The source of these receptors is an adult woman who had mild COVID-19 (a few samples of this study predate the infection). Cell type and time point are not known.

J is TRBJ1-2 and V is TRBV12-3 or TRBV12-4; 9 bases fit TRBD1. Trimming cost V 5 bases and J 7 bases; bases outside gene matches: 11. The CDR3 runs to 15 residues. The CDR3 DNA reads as TGTGCCAGCAGTGCACCGGGACAGGGATTCGGTGGCTACACCTTC. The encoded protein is CASSAPGQGFGGYTF.

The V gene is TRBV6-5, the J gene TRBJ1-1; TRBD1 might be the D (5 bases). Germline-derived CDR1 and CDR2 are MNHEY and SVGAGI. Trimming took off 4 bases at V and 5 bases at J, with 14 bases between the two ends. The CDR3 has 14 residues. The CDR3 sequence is CASSLSLRGTEAFF. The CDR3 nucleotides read TGTGCCAGCAGTTTATCCCTCCGGGGGACTGAAGCTTTCTTT.

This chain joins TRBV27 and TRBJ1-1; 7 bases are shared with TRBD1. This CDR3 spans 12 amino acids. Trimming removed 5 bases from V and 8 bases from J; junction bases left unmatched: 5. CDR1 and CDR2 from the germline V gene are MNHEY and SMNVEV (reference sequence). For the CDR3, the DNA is TGTGCCAGCAGTCCCACAGGGGCGGAAGCTTTCTTT. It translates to CASSPTGAEAFF.

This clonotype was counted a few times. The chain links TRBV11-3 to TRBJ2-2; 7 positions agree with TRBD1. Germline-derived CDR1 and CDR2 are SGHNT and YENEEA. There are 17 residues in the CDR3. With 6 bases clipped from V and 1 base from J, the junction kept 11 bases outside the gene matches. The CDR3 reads CASSWDSFTLNTGELFF. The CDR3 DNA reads TGTGCCAGCAGTTGGGACAGCTTTACTCTGAACACCGGGGAGCTGTTTTTT.

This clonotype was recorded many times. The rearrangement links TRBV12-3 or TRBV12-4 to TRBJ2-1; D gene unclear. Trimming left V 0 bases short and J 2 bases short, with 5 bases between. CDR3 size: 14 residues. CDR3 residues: CASSLAGTYNEQFF. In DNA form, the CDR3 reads TGTGCCAGCAGTTTAGCTGGGACCTACAATGAGCAGTTCTTC.

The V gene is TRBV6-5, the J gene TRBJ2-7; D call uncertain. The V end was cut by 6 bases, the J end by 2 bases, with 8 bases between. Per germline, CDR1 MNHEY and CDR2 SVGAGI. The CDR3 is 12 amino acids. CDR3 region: CASRFGAYEQYF. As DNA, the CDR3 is TGTGCCAGCAGGTTCGGAGCCTACGAGCAGTACTTC.

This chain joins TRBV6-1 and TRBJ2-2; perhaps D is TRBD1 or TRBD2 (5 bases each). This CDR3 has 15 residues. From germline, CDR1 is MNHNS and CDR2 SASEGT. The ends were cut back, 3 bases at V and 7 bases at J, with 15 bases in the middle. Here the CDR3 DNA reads TGTGCCAGCAGTGAGACTTACGGGGACGTCGGGGAGCTGTTTTTT. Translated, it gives CASSETYGDVGELFF.

CDR3 loop: CASSLAQGTSDTQYF. CDR3 DNA: TGTGCCAGCAGCTTAGCACAGGGGACTTCTGATACGCAGTATTTT. This chain uses TRBV7-9 with TRBJ2-3, with D possibly matching TRBD1 (7 bases). CDR3 size: 15 residues. V lost 0 bases and J 6 bases, leaving 13 bases between the germline ends. The V gene's germline CDR1 is SEHNR and CDR2 FQNEAQ (reference sequence).

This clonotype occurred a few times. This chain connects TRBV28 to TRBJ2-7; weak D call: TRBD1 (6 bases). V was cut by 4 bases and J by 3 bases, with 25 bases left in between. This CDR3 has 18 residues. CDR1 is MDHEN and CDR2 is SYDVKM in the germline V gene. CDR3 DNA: TGTGCCAGCAGTTCCCGATCCCTCTCCGACAGGTTCAGCTACGAGCAGTACTTC. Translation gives CASSSRSLSDRFSYEQYF.

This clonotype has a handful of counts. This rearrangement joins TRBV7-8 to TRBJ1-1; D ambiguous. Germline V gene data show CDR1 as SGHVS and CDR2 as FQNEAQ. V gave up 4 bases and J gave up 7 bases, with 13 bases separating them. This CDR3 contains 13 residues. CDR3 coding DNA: TGTGCCAGCAGCTCAAATTCGGGCGTTGAAGCTTTCTTT. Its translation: CASSSNSGVEAFF.

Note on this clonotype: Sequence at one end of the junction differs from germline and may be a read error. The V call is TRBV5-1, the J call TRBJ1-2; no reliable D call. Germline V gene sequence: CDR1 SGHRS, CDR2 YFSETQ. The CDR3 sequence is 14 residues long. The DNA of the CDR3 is TGCGCCAGCAGCTTGGAGTCGGCCGCGGATGGATACACCTTC. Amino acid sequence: CASSLESAADGYTF.

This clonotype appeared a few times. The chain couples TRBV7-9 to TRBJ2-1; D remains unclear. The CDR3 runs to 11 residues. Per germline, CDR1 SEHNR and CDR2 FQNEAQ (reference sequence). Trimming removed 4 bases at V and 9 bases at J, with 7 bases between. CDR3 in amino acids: CASSSYLEQFF. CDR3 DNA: TGTGCCAGCAGCTCCTACCTTGAGCAGTTCTTC.

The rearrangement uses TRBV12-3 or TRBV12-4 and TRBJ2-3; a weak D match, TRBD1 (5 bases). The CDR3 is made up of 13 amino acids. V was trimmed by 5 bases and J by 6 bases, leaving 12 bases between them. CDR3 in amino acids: CASSIQGSDTQYF. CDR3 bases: TGTGCCAGCAGTATTCAGGGTAGCGATACGCAGTATTTT.

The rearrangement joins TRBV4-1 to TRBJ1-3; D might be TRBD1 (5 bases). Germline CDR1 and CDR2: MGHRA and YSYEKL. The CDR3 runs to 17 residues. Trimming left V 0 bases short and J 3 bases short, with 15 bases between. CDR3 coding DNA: TGCGCCAGCAGCCAAGATCCCCAGGGAGGGGTTGGAAACACCATATATTTT. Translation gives CASSQDPQGGVGNTIYF.

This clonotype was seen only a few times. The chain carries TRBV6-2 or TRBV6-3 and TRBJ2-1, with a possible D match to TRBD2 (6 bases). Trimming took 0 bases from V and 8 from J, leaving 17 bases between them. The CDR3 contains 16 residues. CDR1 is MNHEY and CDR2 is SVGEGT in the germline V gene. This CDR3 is CASSYSPLTSGDEQFF. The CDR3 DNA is TGTGCCAGCAGTTACTCTCCCCTGACTAGTGGGGATGAGCAGTTCTTC.

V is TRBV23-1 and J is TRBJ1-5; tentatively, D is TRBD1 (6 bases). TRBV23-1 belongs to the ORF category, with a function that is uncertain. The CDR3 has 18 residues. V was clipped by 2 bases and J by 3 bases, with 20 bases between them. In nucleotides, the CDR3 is TGCGCCAGCAGTCAAGATGATCAACAGGGCGGGAACAATCAGCCCCAGCATTTT. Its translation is CASSQDDQQGGNNQPQHF.

The CDR3 DNA is TGTGCCAGCTCACCCGAGCAGTTCTTC. Its protein product is CASSPEQFF. The rearrangement uses TRBV18 and TRBJ2-1; no clear D. The length of the CDR3 is 9 residues. Germline values: CDR1 KGHSH, CDR2 LQKENI. The ends were cut back, 3 bases at V and 10 bases at J, with 1 base in the middle.

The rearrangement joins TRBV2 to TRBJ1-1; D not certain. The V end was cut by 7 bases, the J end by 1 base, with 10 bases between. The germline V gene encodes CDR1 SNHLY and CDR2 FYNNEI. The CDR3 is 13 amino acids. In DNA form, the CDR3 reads TGTGCCAGCATCGACGGGAAGAACACTGAAGCTTTCTTT. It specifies CASIDGKNTEAFF.

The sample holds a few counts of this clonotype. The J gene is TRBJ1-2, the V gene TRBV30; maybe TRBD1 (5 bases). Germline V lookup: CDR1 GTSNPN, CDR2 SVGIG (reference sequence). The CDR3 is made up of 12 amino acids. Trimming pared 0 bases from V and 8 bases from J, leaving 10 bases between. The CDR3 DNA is TGTGCCTGGAGTGTTGGGGGAGGAGGCTACACCTTC. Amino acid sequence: CAWSVGGGGYTF. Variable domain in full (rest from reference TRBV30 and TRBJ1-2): SQTIHQWPATLVQPVGSPLSLECTVEGTSNPNLYWYRQAAGRGLQLLFYSVGIGQISSEVPQNLSASRPQDRQFILSSKKLLLSDSGFYLCAWSVGGGGYTFGSGTRLTVV.

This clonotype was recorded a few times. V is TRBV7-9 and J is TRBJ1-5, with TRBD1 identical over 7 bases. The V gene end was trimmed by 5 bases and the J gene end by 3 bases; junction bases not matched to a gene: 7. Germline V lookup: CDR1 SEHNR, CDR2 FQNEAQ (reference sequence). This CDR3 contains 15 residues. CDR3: CASSSDRAPNQPQHF. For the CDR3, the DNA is TGTGCCAGCAGCAGTGACAGGGCCCCCAATCAGCCCCAGCATTTT.

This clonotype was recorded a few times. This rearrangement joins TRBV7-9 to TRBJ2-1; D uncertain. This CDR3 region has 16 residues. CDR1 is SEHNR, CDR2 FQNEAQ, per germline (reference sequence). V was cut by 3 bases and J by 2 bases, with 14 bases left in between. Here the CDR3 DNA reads TGTGCCAGCAGCTTCCCTTCGAGCGTCACCTACAATGAGCAGTTCTTC. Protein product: CASSFPSSVTYNEQFF.

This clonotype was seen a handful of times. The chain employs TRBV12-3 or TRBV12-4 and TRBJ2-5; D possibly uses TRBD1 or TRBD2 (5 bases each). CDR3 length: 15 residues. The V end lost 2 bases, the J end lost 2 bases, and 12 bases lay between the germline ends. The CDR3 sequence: CASSLRDGVQETQYF. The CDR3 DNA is TGTGCCAGCAGTTTAAGGGACGGAGTGCAAGAGACCCAGTACTTC.

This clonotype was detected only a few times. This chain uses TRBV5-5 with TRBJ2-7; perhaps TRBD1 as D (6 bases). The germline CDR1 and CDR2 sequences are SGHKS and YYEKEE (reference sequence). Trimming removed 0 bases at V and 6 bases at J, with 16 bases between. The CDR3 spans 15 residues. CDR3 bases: TGTGCCAGCAGCTTGGACAGGGCTTTTTTCCCCGAGCAGTACTTC. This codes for CASSLDRAFFPEQYF.

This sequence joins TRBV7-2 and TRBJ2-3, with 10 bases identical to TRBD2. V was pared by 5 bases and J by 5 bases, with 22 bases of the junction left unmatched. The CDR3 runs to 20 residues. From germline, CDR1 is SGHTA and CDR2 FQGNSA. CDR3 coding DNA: TGTGCCAGCAGCCGCGCGCCCGATTGGTCTAGCGGGAGCACTAGAGATACGCAGTATTTT. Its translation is CASSRAPDWSSGSTRDTQYF.